This passage covers 27 T cell receptor beta chains from one sample sequenced in a study of beta chain features in type 1 diabetes. Study-level results: Shorter TCRB CDR3s, moderately but significantly so, were found in Type 1 diabetes patients in all four CD4+ subsets.

Their recognized antigens are unknown. Sequencing targeted expressed TCRB transcripts, as all isolated RNA had been reverse transcribed. Profiling relied on immunoSEQ multiplex PCR, and the TCRdb table lists in-frame clones only, not all of them. This table has about 160,000 clones, around 8.4% appearing once. Material for sequencing was central memory CD4+ T cells from blood. All receptors derive from a woman aged 18-35 years with type 1 diabetes.

There are a few counts of this clone. The V and J genes are TRBV2 and TRBJ1-5, with 10 bases lining up with TRBD1. CDR3 length equals 14 residues. Germline V gene data show CDR1 as SNHLY and CDR2 as FYNNEI. The trim removed 6 bases at V and 5 bases at J, leaving 4 bases unmatched. In nucleotides, the CDR3 is TGTGCCAGCAGGGGGACAGGGGACTATCAGCCCCAGCATTTT. It encodes CASRGTGDYQPQHF.

In this sample, this clone turned up a few times. This chain links TRBV4-2 with TRBJ2-1, with 7 nucleotides matching TRBD2. Germline loops: CDR1 LGHNA, CDR2 YNFKEQ. The trim removed 1 base at V and 4 bases at J, leaving 4 bases unmatched. This CDR3 has 15 residues. The CDR3 DNA sequence: TGTGCCAGCAGCCAAGCGGCTAGCGGTTACAATGAGCAGTTCTTC. Translation: CASSQAASGYNEQFF.

This chain connects TRBV16 to TRBJ1-4; D gene uncertain. The CDR3 has 14 amino acids. V was pared by 4 bases and J by 4 bases, with 10 bases between. From germline, CDR1 is KGHSY and CDR2 FQNENV. This chain's CDR3 is CASSPYGFNEKLFF. The DNA for the CDR3 is TGTGCCAGCAGCCCTTACGGTTTTAATGAAAAACTGTTTTTT.

The V gene is TRBV19, the J gene TRBJ2-1, with 8 bases identical to TRBD2. CDR1 LNHDA and CDR2 SQIVND come from the germline V gene (reference sequence). The CDR3 length is 16 residues. Trimming removed 1 base from V and 4 bases from J; junction bases left unmatched: 6. CDR3 protein: CASSIVGGGRYNEQFF. CDR3 sequence (DNA): TGTGCCAGTAGTATAGTAGGCGGGGGGCGATACAATGAGCAGTTCTTC.

This clone appeared a few times. This rearrangement joins TRBV23-1 to TRBJ1-5, with 8 nucleotides matching TRBD1. TRBV23-1 falls under the ORF class, with uncertain function. This CDR3 is built from 14 residues. V trimming: 6 bases; J trimming: 6 bases; junction bases outside the gene matches: 7. CDR3 sequence reads: CASRTGDNCQPQHF. DNA for the CDR3: TGCGCCAGCAGGACAGGGGATAATTGTCAGCCCCAGCATTTT.

In this sample, this clone turned up a few times. The chain uses TRBV5-1 and TRBJ2-2; 7 nucleotides align to TRBD1. The V gene's germline CDR1 is SGHRS and CDR2 YFSETQ. The CDR3 loop spans 15 amino acids. V shed 5 bases and J 7 bases; nucleotides not matched to a gene: 11. The CDR3 here is CASSELVRGSGELFF. CDR3 sequence (DNA): TGCGCCAGCAGTGAGCTGGTCAGGGGGAGCGGGGAGCTGTTTTTT.

The chain carries TRBV28 and TRBJ2-6, with D tentatively TRBD2 (5 bases). Looked up from germline, CDR1 is MDHEN and CDR2 is SYDVKM. Deletions cut 1 base from V and 6 bases from J, with 10 bases between. This CDR3 is 15 amino acids long. CDR3 DNA: TGTGCCAGCAGTTTATCGGCTAGCTTGGCCAACGTCCTGACTTTC. Protein sequence: CASSLSASLANVLTF.

The CDR3 region has the DNA TGTGCCAGCACCCCTGGTGGAGTGAACACTGAAGCTTTCTTT. It yields the protein CASTPGGVNTEAFF. The chain links TRBV9 to TRBJ1-1; no definite D call. CDR1 SGDLS and CDR2 YYNGEE come from the germline V gene. V lost 6 bases, J lost 0 bases, and 12 bases lay in between. The CDR3 runs to 14 residues.

Written as DNA, the CDR3 is TGCGCCAGCAGCCTAGCGGGGAATGAAAAACTGTTTTTT. This gives the protein CASSLAGNEKLFF. The gene calls are TRBV4-3 and TRBJ1-4; D gene ambiguous. The CDR3 consists of 13 residues. V dropped 4 bases and J dropped 5 bases, with 8 bases sitting between them. Germline V gene sequence: CDR1 LGHNA, CDR2 YSLEER.

There are a few counts of this clone. The chain uses TRBV28 and TRBJ1-2; 12 bases match TRBD1. Germline loops: CDR1 MDHEN, CDR2 SYDVKM. V dropped 4 bases and J dropped 8; count of bases not matched to a gene: 5. This CDR3 comprises 14 residues. The CDR3 sequence is CASSSAGQGAGYTF. The CDR3 nucleotides read TGTGCCAGCAGTTCTGCGGGACAGGGGGCCGGCTACACCTTC.

This sequence joins TRBV4-3 and TRBJ1-6; no definite D call. V dropped 8 bases and J dropped 10 bases, with 15 bases sitting between them. The CDR3 is made up of 13 amino acids. Germline loops: CDR1 LGHNA, CDR2 YSLEER. CDR3 amino acids: CASQLEGNSPLHF. Written as DNA, the CDR3 is TGCGCCAGCCAATTGGAGGGAAACTCACCCCTCCACTTT.

A few counts support this clone. The genes are TRBV7-3 and TRBJ1-5; D not resolved. This CDR3 has 13 residues. Trimming left V 6 bases short and J 2 bases short, with 8 bases between. Germline CDR1 SGHTA, CDR2 FQGTGA. Here the CDR3 reads CASSKHGNQPQHF. The CDR3 region has the DNA TGTGCCAGCAGTAAGCATGGCAATCAGCCCCAGCATTTT.

The chain employs TRBV4-1 and TRBJ2-7; 9 bases line up with TRBD2. V dropped 4 bases and J dropped 2; count of bases not matched to a gene: 3. The CDR3 length is 14 residues. Germline CDR1 and CDR2: MGHRA and YSYEKL. The CDR3, as DNA: TGCGCCAGCAGCCTTAGCGGGAGTGCCTACGAGCAGTACTTC. It codes for CASSLSGSAYEQYF.

This clone was counted between two and nine times. The chain recombines TRBV29-1 with TRBJ1-1, with D unresolved. V was pared by 5 bases and J by 4 bases, with 17 bases between. CDR1 and CDR2 (germline): SQVTM, ANQGSEA. The CDR3 is 14 residues long. The CDR3 bases are TGCAGCGTTCCTGGCGGAGGTAGAGCCACTGAAGCTTTCTTT. Its translation is CSVPGGGRATEAFF.

This chain joins TRBV7-9 and TRBJ2-3; a possible D gene is TRBD1 (6 bases). Germline CDR1 is SEHNR and CDR2 is FQNEAQ (reference sequence). The CDR3 runs 14 residues. Trimming cost V 9 bases and J 3 bases, with 16 bases left between them. Here the CDR3 DNA reads TGTGCCAGTGGGAAACAGGGTTCTACAGATACGCAGTATTTT. It encodes CASGKQGSTDTQYF.

This clone counts as medium-sized (0.01 to 0.1%). The rearrangement links TRBV4-3 to TRBJ2-2; D is undetermined. Germline loops: CDR1 LGHNA, CDR2 YSLEER. Trimming shortened V by 1 base and J by 6 bases, and 6 bases separated the two germline ends. This CDR3 has 13 amino acids. The DNA of the CDR3 is TGCGCCAGCAGCCAAGTCCCCTCCGGGGAGCTGTTTTTT. Residues: CASSQVPSGELFF.

The CDR3 region has the DNA TGTGCTAGTGGCATTTTCCCGAACACCGGGGAGCTGTTTTTT. Translation gives CASGIFPNTGELFF. This chain links TRBV12-5 with TRBJ2-2; D gene ambiguous. Per germline, CDR1 LGHNT and CDR2 FRNRAP. CDR3 size: 14 residues. V dropped 6 bases and J dropped 0 bases, with 8 bases sitting between them.

V gene TRBV19 combines with J gene TRBJ1-6; TRBD1 is a possible D gene (6 bases). Germline V gene data show CDR1 as LNHDA and CDR2 as SQIVND (reference sequence). Trimming took off 7 bases at V and 7 bases at J, with 8 bases between the two ends. This CDR3 is built from 12 residues. CDR3 nucleotides: TGTGCCAGTACAGGGGTCAATTCACCCCTCCACTTT. Translated, it gives CASTGVNSPLHF.

This clone occurred a few times. The rearrangement joins TRBV6-5 to TRBJ1-1, with D tentatively TRBD1 (5 bases). Germline V CDR1 and CDR2: MNHEY, SVGAGI. The CDR3 sequence is 14 residues long. V was shortened by 4 bases and J by 0 bases, with 9 bases between the two germline ends. CDR3 DNA: TGTGCCAGCAGTTTTGACAGCCTGAACACTGAAGCTTTCTTT. Translation: CASSFDSLNTEAFF.

This rearrangement joins TRBV15 to TRBJ2-1; possible D gene TRBD2, 5 bases. The length of the CDR3 is 14 residues. The V gene lost 1 base and the J gene lost 4 bases, with 8 bases spanning the gap. The germline V gene has CDR1 LNHNV and CDR2 YYDKDF (reference sequence). CDR3 DNA sequence: TGTGCCACCAGCAGAGTCGGGGAATACAATGAGCAGTTCTTC. Its translation: CATSRVGEYNEQFF.

The chain joins TRBV9 to TRBJ2-7; D is perhaps TRBD2 (6 bases). The CDR3 covers 14 residues. Trimming cost V 3 bases and J 0 bases, with 10 bases left between them. The V gene's germline CDR1 is SGDLS and CDR2 YYNGEE. CDR3 coding DNA: TGTGCCAGCAGCGCCGGGGGACTCTCCTACGAGCAGTACTTC. Residues: CASSAGGLSYEQYF.

This clone was counted only a few times. The chain has TRBV5-1 and TRBJ2-7; D may be TRBD1 (7 bases). The V end was cut by 0 bases, the J end by 4 bases, with 11 bases between. CDR3 length: 14 amino acids. CDR1 is SGHRS and CDR2 is YFSETQ in the germline V gene. CDR3 amino acids: CASSLVAGQYEQYF. CDR3 coding DNA: TGCGCCAGCAGCTTGGTGGCGGGACAGTACGAGCAGTACTTC.

This rearrangement joins TRBV4-1 to TRBJ2-7; D is perhaps TRBD1 (6 bases). This CDR3 has 15 amino acids. Trimming removed 1 base at V and 3 bases at J, with 13 bases between. Germline V lookup: CDR1 MGHRA, CDR2 YSYEKL. In DNA form, the CDR3 reads TGCGCCAGCAGCCAAGCCGTCGGACAGAGCTACGAGCAGTACTTC. It yields the protein CASSQAVGQSYEQYF.

The chain has TRBV11-2 and TRBJ2-3; 7 bases agree with TRBD1. The ends lost 3 bases at V and 7 bases at J; junction bases unmatched: 16. Germline CDR1 is SGHAT and CDR2 is FQNNGV. This CDR3 has 17 amino acids. Written as DNA, the CDR3 is TGTGCCAGCAGCTTCCTAACAGGGGCTCGGACTGGATATACGCAGTATTTT. Encoded protein: CASSFLTGARTGYTQYF.

The sample holds a few counts of this clone. The chain has TRBV28 and TRBJ2-7; D uncertain. V shed 2 bases and J shed 2 bases, with 10 bases lying between them. The V gene's germline CDR1 is MDHEN and CDR2 SYDVKM. This CDR3 is 14 amino acids long. DNA of the CDR3: TGTGCCAGCAGTTTAATGAGGCCCCCCTACGAGCAGTACTTC. This encodes CASSLMRPPYEQYF.

The V gene is TRBV7-9, the J gene TRBJ2-3; 9 nucleotides align to TRBD2. CDR3 length: 16 amino acids. Germline CDR1 is SEHNR and CDR2 is FQNEAQ (reference sequence). V was clipped by 6 bases and J by 2 bases; unmatched bases: 9. CDR3 sequence (DNA): TGTGCCAGCAGTCAATCTAGCGGGGAGTTCACAGATACGCAGTATTTT. Protein product: CASSQSSGEFTDTQYF.

The rearrangement uses TRBV10-2 and TRBJ2-1; D not certain. Germline V gene sequence: CDR1 WSHSY, CDR2 SAAADI. The CDR3 is 15 amino acids. V gave up 5 bases and J gave up 4 bases, with 15 bases separating them. CDR3: CASSRWRDTYNEQFF. The CDR3 bases are TGCGCCAGCAGTCGGTGGCGAGACACTTACAATGAGCAGTTCTTC.